These 11 T cell receptor beta chains originate from one sample sequenced in a study of T cells in Graves' hyperthyroidism and ophthalmopathy. The investigators amplified TCR beta CDR3 regions from RNA transcripts. The HTBI primer set drove a first-round RT-PCR of the TCR CDR3. TCRdb re-called the multiplex PCR reads through MiXCR, storing one row per CDR3 protein. The repertoire consists of about 580,000 distinct CDR3 sequences, with roughly 14% occurring once and the leading ten covering around 5.4%. The sample was blood. All receptors come from a woman aged 30 to 39 with Graves' hyperthyroidism that later progressed to Graves' ophthalmopathy.

This clonotype appeared a single time. The junction does not match germline at one end; this may be a read error. CDR3 sequence reads: CASSQSKVNTEAFF. DNA for the CDR3: TGCGCCAGCAGCCAATCGAAGGTTAACACTGAAGCTTTCTTT. The rearrangement links TRBV5-5 to TRBJ1-1; no firm D call. CDR1 and CDR2 from the germline V gene are SGHKS and YYEKEE (reference sequence). The CDR3 has 14 residues. Full variable domain (rest looked up from reference TRBV5-5 and TRBJ1-1): DAGVTQSPTHLIKTRGQQVTLRCSPISGHKSVSWYQQVLGQGPQFIFQYYEKEERGRGNFPDRFSARQFPNYSSELNVNALLLGDSALYLCASSQSKVNTEAFFGQGTRLTVV.

Of note for this clonotype: One base away lies a much larger clone, so this may be a sequencing read error. The V call is TRBV27, the J call TRBJ2-1; perhaps TRBD2 as D (5 bases). Germline CDR1 reads MNHEY; CDR2 reads SMNVEV (reference sequence). The CDR3 sequence is 14 residues long. CDR3: CTSTFGLGEGEQFF. The CDR3 DNA reads as TGTACCAGCACCTTTGGCCTCGGTGAGGGTGAGCAGTTCTTC.

The chain carries TRBV9 and TRBJ2-1; TRBD1 matches 8 bases. This CDR3 is built from 16 residues. Germline assignment: CDR1 SGDLS and CDR2 YYNGEE. The trim removed 0 bases at V and 3 bases at J, leaving 5 bases unmatched. The CDR3 sequence is CASSVEGQVLYNEQFF. The CDR3 coding sequence is TGTGCCAGCAGCGTAGAGGGACAGGTTCTCTACAATGAGCAGTTCTTC.

J is TRBJ2-1 and V is TRBV20-1, with 12 bases matching TRBD2. The CDR3 runs to 12 residues. Germline CDR1 is DFQATT and CDR2 is SNEGSKA (reference sequence). Trimming cost V 6 bases and J 13 bases; bases outside gene matches: 7. CDR3 DNA sequence: TGCAGTGCGAGGACTAGCGGGACGCCCCAGTTCTTC. Translation: CSARTSGTPQFF.

Many counts were recorded for this clonotype. The CDR3, as DNA: TGTGCCAGCAGCTTAGTTCCGTATACCTACGAGCAGTACTTC. It codes for CASSLVPYTYEQYF. This rearrangement joins TRBV11-2 to TRBJ2-7; unclear D gene. The CDR3 sequence is 14 residues long. Germline-derived CDR1 and CDR2 are SGHAT and FQNNGV. The V end was cut by 1 base, the J end by 2 bases, with 9 bases between.

This clonotype has at least ten counts. J is TRBJ1-6 and V is TRBV5-1; no clear D. CDR1 is SGHRS, CDR2 YFSETQ, per germline. There are 13 residues in the CDR3. The V and J ends lost 0 bases and 10 bases respectively, with 8 bases between them. The CDR3 region has the DNA TGCGCCAGCAGCTTGGACTTAGGATCACCCCTCCACTTT. Protein sequence: CASSLDLGSPLHF.

J is TRBJ2-3 and V is TRBV5-1; TRBD2 matches at 13 bases. This CDR3 region has 18 residues. Germline loops: CDR1 SGHRS, CDR2 YFSETQ. After removal of 4 bases from V and 0 bases from J, the junction contained 8 bases not matched to a gene. Written as DNA, the CDR3 is TGCGCCAGCAGCAAGGGACTAGCGGGGACCTCTAGCACAGATACGCAGTATTTT. It codes for CASSKGLAGTSSTDTQYF.

This clonotype came up many times. The chain links TRBV11-3 to TRBJ2-3, with 8 bases that match TRBD2. After removal of 5 bases from V and 3 bases from J, the junction contained 4 bases not matched to a gene. Germline V gene lookup returns CDR1 SGHNT and CDR2 YENEEA. This CDR3 is 14 amino acids long. CDR3 region: CASSPREGTDTQYF. DNA for the CDR3: TGTGCCAGCAGCCCCCGGGAGGGGACAGATACGCAGTATTTT.

Turning to this clonotype: The junction shows a germline mismatch at one end, possibly a read error. The rearrangement joins TRBV5-8 to TRBJ2-5; D is possibly TRBD1 (6 bases). The CDR3 is 14 residues long. CDR1 and CDR2 from the germline V gene are SGHTS and YDEGEE. The CDR3 spells CASRLDSRQETQYF. Here the CDR3 DNA reads TGTGCCAGCAGGTTGGACAGCCGCCAAGAGACCCAGTACTTC.

This clonotype was counted at least ten times. The V gene is TRBV7-9, the J gene TRBJ2-7; TRBD2 matches 9 bases. Trimming cost V 1 base and J 5 bases; bases outside gene matches: 9. Germline-derived CDR1 and CDR2 are SEHNR and FQNEAQ (reference sequence). The CDR3 loop spans 16 amino acids. The CDR3, as DNA: TGTGCCAGCAGCTTAGTAAGGGTAGCGGGAGATGACGAGCAGTACTTC. Translated, it gives CASSLVRVAGDDEQYF.

This clonotype was observed many times. The chain joins TRBV28 to TRBJ2-5, with unresolved D. Trimming cost V 3 bases and J 2 bases, with 13 bases left between them. Per germline, CDR1 MDHEN and CDR2 SYDVKM. CDR3 size: 15 residues. The CDR3 loop reads CASSFHSSEQETQYF. The CDR3, as DNA: TGTGCCAGCAGTTTTCATAGCTCCGAACAAGAGACCCAGTACTTC.